Listed here is a single T cell receptor (beta chain). In this sample, this clone turned up once. The antigen it recognizes is unknown. No base quality information exists; no much larger clone differs at one position. This sample is part of a study of OX40 agonist ivuxolimab in advanced cancers. The study in broad terms: Ivuxolimab was an agonistic, fully human IgG2 monoclonal antibody directed against OX40 (CD134), a costimulatory receptor. Intravenous ivuxolimab was administered to patients every 2 weeks at six dose levels: 0.01, 0.1, 0.3, 1.5, 3 and 10 mg/kg. Of the roughly 52 dose-escalation patients, hepatocellular carcinoma was present in about 20, melanoma in approximately 15, renal cell carcinoma in 9 and head and neck cancer in 9. In the dose-escalation cohort, approximately 82% of patients were male, and the mean age was approximately 55 years, with a range of roughly 20 to 80. Prior anti-PD-1, anti-PD-L1 or anti-CTLA-4 therapy was permitted, and about two fifths of dose-escalation patients had received checkpoint inhibitors. Three dose-escalation patients achieved partial responses, one with hepatocellular carcinoma and two with cutaneous melanoma. The point of sequencing TCRbeta in the periphery was to test whether ivuxolimab changed TCR sequence diversity and drove clonal T-cell expansion. The paper covers the monotherapy dose-escalation part of the phase I ivuxolimab trial, which included N of about 50 patients.

Patients with a history of autoimmune disease or receiving systemic immunosuppression were excluded from the trial. In every dose cohort, peripheral blood was drawn for TCR sequencing at baseline, cycle 4 day 1, and cycle 7 day 1. The samples were taken from a phase I, first-in-human, multicenter, open-label dose-escalation trial of ivuxolimab. Adults with locally advanced or metastatic melanoma, renal cell, hepatocellular, or head and neck squamous cell carcinoma were enrolled in the trial. Before TCR sequencing, CD4+ T cells and CD8+ T cells were sorted from peripheral blood as separate populations. Genomic DNA was isolated from the sorted cells so that the TCRbeta CDR3 region could be sequenced. TCRbeta CDR3 regions were sequenced using the immunoSEQ Assay. Drawn from immuneACCESS, this table holds only the in-frame rearrangements with V and J called that TCRdb kept. Clones are partly lost; checked studies trace under half to an unresolved V gene and leave the rest unexplained. The sample yields approximately 100,000 clones; about nine tenths were counted once. Around 0.5% of the sample goes to the ten largest clones.

The germline V gene (reference sequence) supplies CDR1 LNHDA and CDR2 SQIVND. The germline ends are 11 bases apart after V is trimmed by 4 bases and J by 7 bases. From the cysteine through the phenylalanine, the CDR3 covers 13 amino acids. Kept here is only the CDR3 DNA, which spans 39 bases and is read in frame from base 1. On the study overall, not on this receptor specifically: Partial responders in the 0.1-3.0 mg/kg groups had among the lowest normalized peripheral clonal expansion, especially among CD8+ T cells. Low levels of normalized T-cell clonal expansion were also seen in some patients who did not respond. After ivuxolimab, CD8+ T cells had more expanded clones than CD4+ T cells on average. Clonal expansion of both CD4+ and CD8+ blood T cells was observed from baseline to week 6 at doses 0.1 to 3.0 mg/kg. The antigen specificity of the peripheral T cells that underwent clonal expansion was not determined.

This receptor was identified in an adult with an advanced solid tumor such as melanoma, head and neck, liver or kidney cancer. The chain is assembled from TRBV19 and TRBJ1-5; TRBD1 is perhaps the D gene, given 6 matching bases. Sequenced here: CD4+ or CD8+ T cells sorted from blood, sampled in a trial of the OX40 agonist ivuxolimab. Here the CDR3 is given as CASSTAGEQPQHF. Here is the DNA: TGTGCCAGTAGTACCGCAGGGGAGCAGCCCCAGCATTTT.